This TCR beta chain came from a study of blood T cell repertoires in COVID-19 (dated by TCRdb to 2018 to 2021). Regarding the study in general: Samples covering the acute and convalescent phases of COVID-19 were provided by collaborators in the United States, Italy and Spain. The material from the prospective study consisted of cDNA or gDNA derived from T cells, B-cell-depleted T cells, or PBMCs. Deeply sampled blood TCRbeta repertoires from subjects exposed to, actively infected with, or recovered from COVID-19 were included in the dataset. The repertoires were made available in a free public database intended to serve as a resource for research on the immune response to SARS-CoV-2. The samples were drawn from the first 160 participants of the ongoing ImmuneRACE study and from 1,254 subjects provided by 6 global collaborators. The sample metadata nearly always contained a de-identified subject ID, COVID-19 status, age in years and sex. Where available, HLA class I and class II types were obtained from metadata supplied by the sample provider rather than from assay-based typing.

About this clone: This receptor's antigen is unknown. Base qualities are missing; no much larger clone stands one base away.

The trim is 4 bases for V and 6 bases for J, with a gap of 16 bases between the germline ends. From its cysteine to its phenylalanine, the CDR3 spans 14 amino acids. Of all the DNA, just the CDR3 is kept, 42 bases in frame from base 1. CDR1 SEHNR and CDR2 FQNEAQ were looked up in the germline V gene (reference sequence). The collaborating institutions used their own protocols to collect whole blood in K2EDTA tubes. For TCRbeta analysis, collaborator samples were shipped as frozen whole blood, as isolated PBMCs, or as DNA extracted from either sample type. The immunoSEQ Assay, a bias-controlled multiplex PCR, was used to amplify TCRbeta CDR3 regions from genomic DNA. Regarding the original processing steps: The number of nucleated cells in each sample was estimated by amplification of reference gene primers within the assay. To quantify the absolute abundance of each unique TCRbeta CDR3 rearrangement, sequence reads were collapsed and filtered. For each sample, productive Simpson clonality was calculated as the square root of Simpson's diversity index across productive rearrangements. TCRdb took this table from immuneACCESS and kept in-frame rearrangements with V and J called. Such tables lack part of the clones; where checked against another copy, unresolved V genes explain under half of the gap, and the rest is unexplained. The V and J calls and clone size come from that table; D and trimming were worked out from the DNA. For this sample there are around 100,000 clones; roughly 90% appear just once. The ten biggest clones cover more than 5% of the sample.

Overall study outcomes, separate from this receptor: Clinical and demographic metadata were provided uncurated, with the amount varying by source and participant.

Here the chain combines TRBV7-9 and TRBJ2-7, with TRBD1 tentatively as D gene (7 bases match). The sample was peripheral blood. The clonotype was recovered from a human donor in a cohort sampled during active COVID-19. CDR3 protein: CASSSRGESGEQYF. In nucleotide form, the sequence is TGTGCCAGCAGCTCCAGGGGGGAGTCTGGCGAGCAGTACTTC. Supplemented by the reference TRBV7-9 and TRBJ2-7 proteins around the CDR3, the complete variable domain is DTGVSQNPRHKITKRGQNVTFRCDPISEHNRLYWYRQTLGQGPEFLTYFQNEAQLEKSRLLSDRFSAERPKGSFSTLEIQRTEQGDSAMYLCASSSRGESGEQYFGPGTRLTVT.